Listed below are T cell receptor beta chains from one sample, sequenced in a study of T cells expressing NK-cell markers. TCRdb reprocessed the 5' RACE reads, keeping one entry per CDR3 protein, no DNA. The sample's table shows 250,000 or so distinct CDR3 sequences. Material for sequencing was blood T cells: a sorted CD56 or NKG2C T cell subset, CD4+ or CD8+ T cells, or bulk PBMC T cells (not recorded which). The origin of the receptors is a woman aged 18 to 75 in good health. CDR3s include the opening cysteine and the closing phenylalanine or tryptophan. Fields, in order: V gene, J gene, CDR3 protein.

>TRBV4-2|TRBJ2-7
CASSQEKLSYEQYF
>TRBV7-2|TRBJ2-7
CASSLVQAHEQYF
>TRBV20-1|TRBJ2-3
CSAKFRERDYPSSTDTQYF
>TRBV11-2|TRBJ1-5
CASSLGPSGHQPQHF
>TRBV25-1|TRBJ1-1
CASSELTNTEAFF
>TRBV18|TRBJ2-7
CASSPIWGNEQYF
>TRBV12-3/TRBV12-4|TRBJ2-1
CASSYGNEQFF
>TRBV5-1|TRBJ2-3
CASFLSGTVDTQYF
>TRBV7-2|TRBJ2-1
CASSLSGLAGVEQFF
>TRBV6-2/TRBV6-3|TRBJ2-7
CASSYSQRSARYEQYF
>TRBV7-3|TRBJ2-3
CASRTGNTDTQYF
>TRBV6-1|TRBJ2-4
CASMKDTSPNIQYF
>TRBV20-1|TRBJ2-3
CSARVRAGMAFGTQYF
>TRBV12-3/TRBV12-4|TRBJ1-2
CASSQTGEIDYGYTF
>TRBV4-2|TRBJ2-1
CASSQDIGASGSIYNEQFF
>TRBV9|TRBJ2-3
CASSATDTQYF
>TRBV20-1|TRBJ2-3
CSARTAGTSGDTQYF
>TRBV19|TRBJ1-6
CASSIATWPLHF
>TRBV7-3|TRBJ2-5
CAPPPGQTMTQYF
>TRBV7-2|TRBJ1-6
CASSPSTGNPPLHF
>TRBV4-2|TRBJ2-3
CASSQPSGDTDTQYF
>TRBV5-6|TRBJ2-1
CASSLLQNNEQFF
>TRBV12-3/TRBV12-4|TRBJ2-5
CASKIAGLVETQYF
>TRBV7-2|TRBJ2-5
CASSHGQGGETQYF
>TRBV7-2|TRBJ2-1
CASSLVTSWSSYNEQFF
>TRBV18|TRBJ2-5
CASSLQRGETQYF
>TRBV7-8|TRBJ2-7
CASSLIRGPLYEQYF
>TRBV20-1|TRBJ2-3
CSARSQREGSDTQYF
>TRBV30|TRBJ2-5
CAWSAGTGVLKTQYF
>TRBV12-3/TRBV12-4|TRBJ1-2
CASSPTGGGSYGYTF
>TRBV18|TRBJ2-1
CASSPRTGGNNEQFF
>TRBV29-1|TRBJ2-1
CSVHLATEQFF
>TRBV5-1|TRBJ2-1
CASSLVLNEQFF
>TRBV11-2|TRBJ2-1
CTSRLAGGNEQFF
>TRBV18|TRBJ2-5
CASSPLTGEETQYF
>TRBV7-2|TRBJ1-1
CASSTYDRGLSNTEAFF
>TRBV4-2|TRBJ2-5
CASSPQGDQETQYF
>TRBV29-1|TRBJ2-1
CSHNGGGSSYNEQFF
>TRBV5-1|TRBJ2-2
CASSLTVGARTGELFF
>TRBV11-2|TRBJ1-4
CASSLRTPVANEKLFF
>TRBV27|TRBJ2-7
CASSRLDLNEQYF
>TRBV6-1|TRBJ1-5
CASSVGTGENQPQHF
>TRBV7-9|TRBJ1-6
CASSLSGSNSPLHF
>TRBV20-1|TRBJ2-1
CSARSAQTNSYNEQFF